This entry features one T cell receptor (beta chain) sequence. Antigen unknown. Sequence at one end of the junction differs from germline and may be a read error. The authors built bulk TCR libraries by previously described methods with listed TCR primers. TCRdb recomputed calls from the PCR reads with MiXCR, one row per CDR3 protein. The sample yields about 510,000 distinct CDR3 sequences, under 30% seen once. Sorted cells numbering 20,000 to 1,000,000, with 10%, 30% or 50% RNA, yielded the naive CD8 libraries. The CDR3 sequence is 15 residues long. CDR1 is MNHEY, CDR2 SMNVEV, per germline (reference sequence). The sample originates from a study of molecular identifiers for immune sequencing clone quantification. General study results and limits: Whereas naive cells kept under 1% of molecules in clones above 20 RNA copies, such clones held over 97% in effectors.

Material: naive CD8+ T cells from blood, with Jurkat cell RNA spiked in. Subset reported: FACS-sorted CD8+CD4-CCR7+CD45RA+ naive T cells. This receptor was identified in a human donor in good health. Some libraries in this study had Jurkat cell RNA spiked in. V and J are TRBV27 and TRBJ2-7; a weak D match, TRBD1 (5 bases). The chain's CDR3 is CACSFSKSGPYEQYF. CDR3 sequence (DNA): TGTGCCTGCAGTTTTAGCAAGTCAGGGCCCTACGAGCAGTACTTC.